A single sample is the source of the 31 T cell receptor beta chains below, sequenced in a study of blood T cell repertoires in COVID-19. Some clones are missing from TCRdb's copy, which holds only in-frame ones; the method was immunoSEQ multiplex PCR. The sample records 280,000 or so clones, around 86% being singletons. The sequenced sample was peripheral blood. The receptors shown here come from a human donor in a cohort sampled during active COVID-19.

The CDR3 loop reads CASSFAPGQGIGVYGYTF. The DNA for the CDR3 is TGTGCCAGCAGCTTCGCCCCGGGACAGGGGATTGGGGTCTATGGCTACACCTTC. The chain is built from TRBV7-9 and TRBJ1-2; 10 bases align to TRBD1. Germline V gene data show CDR1 as SEHNR and CDR2 as FQNEAQ (reference sequence). The CDR3 sequence is 18 residues long. Trimming at V came to 3 bases and at J to 4 bases, leaving 14 bases not matched to a gene.

The gene calls are TRBV27 and TRBJ1-1; TRBD1 is a possible D gene (6 bases). This CDR3 contains 14 residues. Germline V gene lookup returns CDR1 MNHEY and CDR2 SMNVEV (reference sequence). V lost 6 bases to trimming and J lost 1 base, with 12 bases between them. The CDR3 loop is CASSHRVGNTEAFF. In DNA form, the CDR3 reads TGTGCCAGCAGCCACAGGGTTGGGAACACTGAAGCTTTCTTT.

The DNA of the CDR3 is TGTGCCAGCAGCCCCATCCCCGGGAGTAGGCCCTACGAGCAGTACTTC. Protein product: CASSPIPGSRPYEQYF. The V and J genes are TRBV7-2 and TRBJ2-7; the D gene is possibly TRBD2 (6 bases). V shed 5 bases and J shed 2 bases, with 19 bases lying between them. CDR3 length: 16 amino acids. Germline values: CDR1 SGHTA, CDR2 FQGNSA.

There are a few counts of this clone. This sequence joins TRBV6-1 and TRBJ1-5; D might be TRBD1 (6 bases). Deletions cut 3 bases from V and 6 bases from J, with 12 bases between. The CDR3 runs 14 residues. Germline V gene data show CDR1 as MNHNS and CDR2 as SASEGT. The CDR3 here is CASSDSLGGQPQHF. The CDR3 bases are TGTGCCAGCAGTGACAGCCTAGGGGGTCAGCCCCAGCATTTT.

The rearrangement joins TRBV19 to TRBJ2-2, with TRBD1 as a possible D gene (7 bases). Deletions cut 8 bases from V and 4 bases from J, with 17 bases between. The V gene's germline CDR1 is LNHDA and CDR2 SQIVND (reference sequence). The CDR3 is 15 residues long. The DNA of the CDR3 is TGTGCCAGTGCCCCAGGGGGGACGGGCACCGGGGAGCTGTTTTTT. Translated: CASAPGGTGTGELFF.

In this sample, this clone turned up once. The chain is built from TRBV5-6 and TRBJ2-3, with 11 nucleotides matching TRBD2. After removal of 1 base from V and 0 bases from J, the junction contained 1 base not matched to a gene. Germline V CDR1 and CDR2: SGHDT, YYEEEE. The CDR3 loop spans 16 amino acids. CDR3 DNA sequence: TGTGCCAGCAGCTTGAGACTAGCGGGGAGCACAGATACGCAGTATTTT. As protein: CASSLRLAGSTDTQYF. The whole variable domain, filled in from reference TRBV5-6 and TRBJ2-3, reads DAGVTQSPTHLIKTRGQQVTLRCSPKSGHDTVSWYQQALGQGPQFIFQYYEEEERQRGNFPDRFSGHQFPNYSSELNVNALLLGDSALYLCASSLRLAGSTDTQYFGPGTRLTVL.

The genes are TRBV29-1 and TRBJ2-5; the match to TRBD1 covers 9 bases. This CDR3 contains 13 residues. V shed 4 bases, J shed 1 base, and the junction held 1 base outside the gene matches. CDR1 is SQVTM and CDR2 is ANQGSEA in the germline V gene. Written as DNA, the CDR3 is TGCAGCGTTGGGGGACAGGGCCAAGAGACCCAGTACTTC. Its translation is CSVGGQGQETQYF.

This chain links TRBV6-2 or TRBV6-3 with TRBJ1-4; D unclear. The length of the CDR3 is 17 residues. The V gene lost 0 bases and the J gene lost 0 bases, with 11 bases spanning the gap. From germline, CDR1 is MNHEY and CDR2 SVGEGT. The CDR3 DNA sequence: TGTGCCAGCAGTTACTCTGGCCCCCTCGCAACTAATGAAAAACTGTTTTTT. Its protein product is CASSYSGPLATNEKLFF.

The CDR3 region has the DNA TGTGCTAGTGGTTTGGAGACAGGGGAAGCTTTCTTT. Translated: CASGLETGEAFF. This sequence joins TRBV12-5 and TRBJ1-1, with 7 bases that match TRBD1. CDR3 length: 12 residues. Germline CDR1 is LGHNT and CDR2 is FRNRAP. The ends lost 1 base at V and 8 bases at J; junction bases unmatched: 1.

The rearrangement uses TRBV27 and TRBJ1-1; no clear D. The CDR3 is made up of 14 amino acids. Per germline, CDR1 MNHEY and CDR2 SMNVEV (reference sequence). Between the trimmed V and J ends, which lost 0 bases and 0 bases, there was a span of 5 bases. The CDR3 bases are TGTGCCAGCAGTTTATCCAGGATGAACACTGAAGCTTTCTTT. Its translation is CASSLSRMNTEAFF.

The V and J genes are TRBV5-1 and TRBJ1-1; TRBD1 is a possible D gene (6 bases). V lost 2 bases to trimming and J lost 4 bases, with 18 bases between them. This CDR3 spans 16 amino acids. Per germline, CDR1 SGHRS and CDR2 YFSETQ. As DNA, the CDR3 is TGCGCCAGCAGCTTCATATCACAGGGATCGGGCACTGAAGCTTTCTTT. It yields the protein CASSFISQGSGTEAFF.

This clone was detected a few times. At the DNA level, this CDR3 is encoded by other sequences in the same sample as well. CDR3 amino acids: CASSPLSTGELFF. The CDR3 region has the DNA TGTGCCAGCAGCCCCCTAAGCACCGGGGAGCTGTTTTTT. V is TRBV7-9 and J is TRBJ2-2; D remains ambiguous. The germline CDR1 and CDR2 sequences are SEHNR and FQNEAQ (reference sequence). Trimming stripped 5 bases from V and 4 bases from J, with 8 bases between. The length of the CDR3 is 13 residues. The full variable domain, in which reference TRBV7-9 and TRBJ2-2 provide the parts outside the CDR3, is DTGVSQNPRHKITKRGQNVTFRCDPISEHNRLYWYRQTLGQGPEFLTYFQNEAQLEKSRLLSDRFSAERPKGSFSTLEIQRTEQGDSAMYLCASSPLSTGELFFGEGSRLTVL.

The table lists this clone with many counts. V usage is TRBV5-1 and J usage is TRBJ2-3; D unclear. CDR1 and CDR2 (germline): SGHRS, YFSETQ. The V end was cut by 0 bases, the J end by 2 bases, with 13 bases between. CDR3 length: 16 residues. CDR3 protein: CASSLEPGAYTDTQYF. The CDR3 DNA follows: TGCGCCAGCAGCTTGGAGCCCGGAGCCTACACAGATACGCAGTATTTT.

This rearrangement joins TRBV28 to TRBJ2-3; maybe TRBD2 (6 bases). The CDR3 has 16 amino acids. CDR1 and CDR2 (germline): MDHEN, SYDVKM. V was cut by 4 bases and J by 2 bases, with 16 bases left in between. CDR3 sequence reads: CASSSAGLANTDTQYF. CDR3 DNA: TGTGCCAGCAGTTCCGCGGGTCTAGCGAACACAGATACGCAGTATTTT.

The chain couples TRBV24-1 to TRBJ2-4; D may be TRBD2 (7 bases). This CDR3 comprises 21 residues. Trimming shortened V by 4 bases and J by 2 bases, and 29 bases separated the two germline ends. Germline values: CDR1 KGHDR, CDR2 SFDVKD. CDR3 loop: CATSEQHLGGAPVLTKNIQYF. Written as DNA, the CDR3 is TGTGCCACCAGTGAGCAACATTTGGGGGGGGCACCCGTCTTAACCAAAAACATTCAGTACTTC.

The rearrangement links TRBV3-1 (or the pseudogene TRBV3-2) to TRBJ2-7; TRBD2 agrees at 9 bases. This CDR3 has 17 residues. Germline CDR1 and CDR2: LGHDT and YNNKEL (reference sequence). The V gene end was trimmed by 2 bases and the J gene end by 4 bases; junction bases not matched to a gene: 12. CDR3 sequence: CASSQRSSGTSRYEQYF. The CDR3 DNA reads as TGTGCCAGCAGCCAAAGATCCTCCGGGACTAGCAGATACGAGCAGTACTTC.

The chain recombines TRBV27 with TRBJ2-6, with TRBD1 as a possible D gene (5 bases). CDR3 length: 17 residues. V shed 2 bases and J shed 4 bases, with 15 bases lying between them. The germline gives CDR1 MNHEY, CDR2 SMNVEV (reference sequence). The DNA for the CDR3 is TGTGCCAGCAGTTTAGACCCCAGGGCTGCAGGGGCCAACGTCCTGACTTTC. Encoded protein: CASSLDPRAAGANVLTF.

This clone was observed a few times. The rearrangement links TRBV7-9 to TRBJ1-2; 8 bases fit TRBD1. CDR3 length: 13 amino acids. V was pared by 5 bases and J by 4 bases, with 3 bases of the junction left unmatched. CDR1 and CDR2 (germline): SEHNR, FQNEAQ (reference sequence). DNA for the CDR3: TGTGCCAGCAGCAAGGACAGGGCCTATGGCTACACCTTC. This sequence encodes CASSKDRAYGYTF.

The chain combines TRBV28 with TRBJ1-1; possibly TRBD1 for D (5 bases). This CDR3 comprises 14 residues. Trimming pared 7 bases from V and 3 bases from J, leaving 15 bases between. Germline CDR1 MDHEN, CDR2 SYDVKM. The DNA of the CDR3 is TGTGCCAGCACCCCCCACAAGGGGTACACTGAAGCTTTCTTT. This encodes CASTPHKGYTEAFF.

The V and J genes are TRBV7-2 and TRBJ2-2; TRBD2 agrees at 9 bases. The length of the CDR3 is 15 residues. V dropped 2 bases and J dropped 6; count of bases not matched to a gene: 4. Germline V CDR1 and CDR2: SGHTA, FQGNSA. CDR3 amino acids: CASSLIAGVPGELFF. CDR3 nucleotide sequence: TGTGCCAGCAGCTTAATAGCGGGAGTCCCCGGGGAGCTGTTTTTT.

The chain recombines TRBV7-9 with TRBJ2-7; 8 nucleotides agree with TRBD1. V lost 7 bases, J lost 7 bases, and 3 bases stayed unmatched. The CDR3 sequence is 11 residues long. Germline V gene sequence: CDR1 SEHNR, CDR2 FQNEAQ (reference sequence). The CDR3 DNA reads as TGTGCCAGCACAGGGGGCGGAGAGCAGTACTTC. The encoded protein is CASTGGGEQYF.

The J gene is TRBJ1-2, the V gene TRBV14; 9 positions match TRBD1. Unmatched junction bases numbered 7, after V lost 5 bases and J lost 6 bases. Germline CDR1 reads SGHDN; CDR2 reads FVKESK. This CDR3 is built from 14 residues. CDR3 bases: TGTGCCAGCAGCACCGGGACAGGGATTAATGGCTACACCTTC. Protein product: CASSTGTGINGYTF.

As to this clone: Different DNA sequences within this sample yield the same CDR3. The chain has TRBV9 and TRBJ1-6; the match to TRBD1 covers 7 bases. With 0 bases clipped from V and 6 bases from J, the junction kept 0 bases outside the gene matches. Germline lookup yields CDR1 SGDLS and CDR2 YYNGEE. The CDR3 spans 14 residues. The CDR3 loop is CASSVGQGNSPLHF. For the CDR3, the DNA is TGTGCCAGCAGCGTAGGACAGGGTAATTCACCCCTCCACTTT.

CDR3 DNA: TGTGCCAGTAGGGCAGGGGGCTCGCATGGCTACACCTTC. Its translation is CASRAGGSHGYTF. The gene calls are TRBV19 and TRBJ1-2, with 8 bases fitting TRBD1. Germline V gene lookup returns CDR1 LNHDA and CDR2 SQIVND (reference sequence). V lost 6 bases, J lost 6 bases, and 6 bases stayed unmatched. The CDR3 covers 13 residues.

The chain is built from TRBV27 and TRBJ1-2; TRBD1 might be the D (6 bases). The CDR3 extends over 13 amino acids. CDR1 MNHEY and CDR2 SMNVEV come from the germline V gene (reference sequence). Trimming left V 3 bases short and J 7 bases short, with 12 bases between. CDR3 sequence: CASSFGGAVGYTF. The CDR3 nucleotides read TGTGCCAGCAGTTTCGGGGGGGCGGTTGGCTACACCTTC.

For this clone: Different DNA sequences within this sample yield the same CDR3. The rearrangement uses TRBV6-6 and TRBJ1-1, with D possibly TRBD1 on 6 matching bases. The CDR3 has 14 residues. V lost 0 bases, J lost 1 base, and 6 bases lay in between. Germline V gene data show CDR1 as MNHNY and CDR2 as SVGAGI (reference sequence). This CDR3 reads CASSYSGGNTEAFF. The CDR3 bases are TGTGCCAGCAGTTACTCAGGGGGGAACACTGAAGCTTTCTTT.

The CDR3 spells CASSKGTPGADTQYF. Written as DNA, the CDR3 is TGCGCCAGCAGTAAAGGGACCCCAGGGGCAGATACGCAGTATTTT. The chain links TRBV10-1 to TRBJ2-3, with TRBD1 as a possible D gene (6 bases). The CDR3 consists of 15 residues. The germline V and J ends were trimmed by 5 bases and 4 bases, with 16 bases remaining between them. Germline-derived CDR1 and CDR2 are WNHNN and SYGVQD (reference sequence).

The sample holds many counts of this clone. The V gene is TRBV2, the J gene TRBJ2-1; D possibly corresponds to TRBD2 (5 bases). The length of the CDR3 is 14 residues. Germline V gene lookup returns CDR1 SNHLY and CDR2 FYNNEI. Between the trimmed V and J ends, which lost 3 bases and 2 bases, there was a span of 8 bases. The CDR3 loop reads CASSDRGTYNEQFF. The CDR3 nucleotides read TGTGCCAGCAGTGATAGAGGGACCTACAATGAGCAGTTCTTC.

This clone was picked up one time. CDR3 loop: CASSQDFPLYNEQFF. As DNA, the CDR3 is TGCGCCAGCAGCCAAGATTTCCCCCTTTACAATGAGCAGTTCTTC. The chain uses TRBV4-3 and TRBJ2-1; D is unresolved. CDR1 and CDR2 from the germline V gene are LGHNA and YSLEER. Trimming shortened V by 0 bases and J by 4 bases, and 10 bases separated the two germline ends. This CDR3 is built from 15 residues.

The chain combines TRBV3-1 (or the pseudogene TRBV3-2) with TRBJ2-7; TRBD2 matches 10 bases. Germline V CDR1 and CDR2: LGHDT, YNNKEL (reference sequence). After removal of 3 bases from V and 5 bases from J, the junction contained 4 bases not matched to a gene. The CDR3 consists of 14 residues. For the CDR3, the DNA is TGTGCCAGCAGCCACGTAGCGGGAGGCGACGAGCAGTACTTC. Translation gives CASSHVAGGDEQYF.

CDR3 loop: CASRPDRANTGELFF. The CDR3 bases are TGTGCCAGCAGGCCAGACAGGGCGAACACCGGGGAGCTGTTTTTT. This chain connects TRBV6-5 to TRBJ2-2, with 7 nucleotides matching TRBD1. This CDR3 is built from 15 residues. V shed 6 bases and J 0 bases; nucleotides not matched to a gene: 4. Germline V CDR1 and CDR2: MNHEY, SVGAGI.